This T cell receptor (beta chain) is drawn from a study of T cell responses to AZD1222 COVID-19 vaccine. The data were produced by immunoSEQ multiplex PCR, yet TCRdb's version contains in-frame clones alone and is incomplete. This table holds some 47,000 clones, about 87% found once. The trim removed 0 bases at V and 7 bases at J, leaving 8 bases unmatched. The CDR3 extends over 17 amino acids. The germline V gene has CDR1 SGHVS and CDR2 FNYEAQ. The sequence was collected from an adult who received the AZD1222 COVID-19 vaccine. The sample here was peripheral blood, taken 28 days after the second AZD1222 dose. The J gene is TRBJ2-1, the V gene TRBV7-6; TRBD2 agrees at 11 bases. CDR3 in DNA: TGTGCCAGCAGCTTAGCGGTAACTAGCGGGAGTCTGAATGAGCAGTTCTTC. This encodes CASSLAVTSGSLNEQFF.